Below, 7 T cell receptor beta chains from the same sample are listed, as sequenced in a study of cytomegalovirus exposure and HLA in healthy donors. The PCR employed 60 Vbeta primers together with 13 Jbeta primers. Data came from immunoSEQ multiplex PCR; TCRdb stores just in-frame clones and leaves some out. The sample has some 200,000 clones, 81% seen once. Source material: PBMCs. These receptors were collected from a man aged 45-65 years in good health and CMV-seronegative.

The CDR3 DNA sequence: TGTGCCTGGAGTGCAACGGACAGGGGGATTTCACCCCTCCACTTT. It specifies CAWSATDRGISPLHF. This chain links TRBV30 with TRBJ1-6; 10 nucleotides line up with TRBD1. The CDR3 totals 15 residues. J gave up 9 bases and V 1 base, and 6 bases lay outside the gene matches. CDR1 is GTSNPN, CDR2 SVGIG, per germline (reference sequence).

The chain is built from TRBV5-1 and TRBJ1-1; D is uncertain. The CDR3 is 14 amino acids. Germline V lookup: CDR1 SGHRS, CDR2 YFSETQ. V dropped 4 bases and J dropped 4 bases, with 14 bases sitting between them. DNA of the CDR3: TGCGCCAGCAGCACTTCTGGGAGAAGCACTGAAGCTTTCTTT. Translation: CASSTSGRSTEAFF.

The chain couples TRBV4-1 to TRBJ1-2, with TRBD1 matching 11 bases. CDR1 and CDR2 from the germline V gene are MGHRA and YSYEKL. This CDR3 has 16 amino acids. With 4 bases clipped from V and 0 bases from J, the junction kept 4 bases outside the gene matches. The CDR3 DNA reads TGCGCCAGCAGCCCCGGGACAGGGGGAACTAACTATGGCTACACCTTC. Its protein is CASSPGTGGTNYGYTF.

Turning to this clone: Additional DNA sequences in this sample encode the identical CDR3. The chain has TRBV6-1 and TRBJ2-1; D is unclear. Germline CDR1 is MNHNS and CDR2 is SASEGT. The CDR3 extends over 12 amino acids. Trimming took off 7 bases at V and 10 bases at J, with 14 bases between the two ends. The CDR3 region is CASTSVRREQFF. The CDR3 DNA follows: TGTGCCAGCACCTCCGTAAGGAGAGAGCAGTTCTTC.

DNA for the CDR3: TGTGCCAGCAGTCCCGGACTCTATGGCTACACCTTC. The encoded protein is CASSPGLYGYTF. The chain links TRBV25-1 to TRBJ1-2; D is unclear. The CDR3 runs 12 residues. Germline lookup yields CDR1 MGHDK and CDR2 SYGVNS. Deletions cut 5 bases from V and 4 bases from J, with 8 bases between.

This chain links TRBV7-9 with TRBJ2-2; D possibly corresponds to TRBD1 (6 bases). The CDR3 loop spans 15 amino acids. V gave up 8 bases and J gave up 3 bases, with 16 bases separating them. Germline V gene sequence: CDR1 SEHNR, CDR2 FQNEAQ (reference sequence). The CDR3 is CASPKEGVDTGELFF. In nucleotides, the CDR3 is TGTGCCAGCCCCAAAGAGGGGGTTGACACCGGGGAGCTGTTTTTT.

About this clone itself: The sample carries other DNA sequences with the same CDR3. The chain is built from TRBV29-1 and TRBJ2-5; no reliable D call. The CDR3 contains 14 residues. V lost 0 bases to trimming and J lost 0 bases, with 8 bases between them. The germline V gene encodes CDR1 SQVTM and CDR2 ANQGSEA. The CDR3 loop is CSVEDLNYQETQYF. The CDR3 coding sequence is TGCAGCGTTGAAGATCTGAACTACCAAGAGACCCAGTACTTC.